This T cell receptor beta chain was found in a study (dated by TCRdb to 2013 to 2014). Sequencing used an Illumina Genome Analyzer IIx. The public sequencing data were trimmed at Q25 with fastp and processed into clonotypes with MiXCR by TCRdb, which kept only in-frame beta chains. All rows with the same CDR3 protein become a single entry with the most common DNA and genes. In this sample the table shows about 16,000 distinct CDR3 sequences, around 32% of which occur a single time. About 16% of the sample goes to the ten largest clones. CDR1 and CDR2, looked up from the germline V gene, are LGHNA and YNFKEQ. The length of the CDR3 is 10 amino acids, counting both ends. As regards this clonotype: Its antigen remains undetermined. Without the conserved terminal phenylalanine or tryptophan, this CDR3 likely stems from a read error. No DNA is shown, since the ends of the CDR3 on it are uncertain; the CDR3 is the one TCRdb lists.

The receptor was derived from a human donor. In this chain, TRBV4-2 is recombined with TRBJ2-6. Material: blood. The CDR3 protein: CASSQDRGVT.